The T cell receptor (beta chain) described here comes from a study of T cell repertoires in cytomegalovirus infection (dated by TCRdb to the late 2010s). Some background on the complete study: Peptide stimulations targeted recently identified HLA-C-restricted CMV epitopes, whose presentation resists viral immunomodulation, together with well-studied HLA-B-restricted epitopes. Donor HLA type was relevant to the analysis, as public TCR beta signatures indicated carriage of CMV infection together with the matching HLA type.

The research as a whole found: In the ex vivo response, HLA-C-restricted CMV-specific TCR beta clonotypes were dominant, and in two of eight donors the single most frequent clonotype came from this HLA-C-restricted group. Carriers of CMV infection plus the relevant HLA type were discriminated by the cumulative frequency of public TCR beta family members in the study cohort and in an independent approximately 340-donor cohort.

CDR1 and CDR2 are read off the germline V gene (reference sequence) as DFQATT and SNEGSKA. The CDR3 measures 16 amino acids from cysteine to phenylalanine. The read is trimmed to its CDR3 DNA, 48 bases read in frame from base 1. Relative to germline, V is 2 bases shorter and J is 1 base shorter, with 15 bases between their ends. Data came from an Illumina HiSeq 1500. TCRdb handled the public reads itself, with Q25 trimming in fastp and clone calling in MiXCR, and kept productive beta chains. Rows with a matching CDR3 protein are joined into one entry that keeps the most common DNA and genes. For this sample there are about 400,000 distinct CDR3 sequences; about a third appear just once. Approximately 12% of the sample lies in the top ten. This clonotype was counted between two and nine times. The antigen it recognizes is unknown. No base quality information exists; no much larger clone differs at one position.

The treatment or condition label here, explained by the study, means: in vitro stimulation with specific CMV peptide epitopes to enrich CMV-specific T cells. This sample comprised cultured PBMCs, obtained from culture after CMV antigen stimulation. The chain joins TRBV20-1 to TRBJ2-1; perhaps TRBD2 is the D gene, with 6 bases matching. The receptor comes from a human donor in good health (CMV status not recorded). Some clones in this sample may be carry-over from other donors' samples. The CDR3 corresponds to CSARQPLASSYNEQFF. The sequenced DNA is TGCAGTGCTAGACAGCCACTAGCAAGTTCCTACAATGAGCAGTTCTTC.